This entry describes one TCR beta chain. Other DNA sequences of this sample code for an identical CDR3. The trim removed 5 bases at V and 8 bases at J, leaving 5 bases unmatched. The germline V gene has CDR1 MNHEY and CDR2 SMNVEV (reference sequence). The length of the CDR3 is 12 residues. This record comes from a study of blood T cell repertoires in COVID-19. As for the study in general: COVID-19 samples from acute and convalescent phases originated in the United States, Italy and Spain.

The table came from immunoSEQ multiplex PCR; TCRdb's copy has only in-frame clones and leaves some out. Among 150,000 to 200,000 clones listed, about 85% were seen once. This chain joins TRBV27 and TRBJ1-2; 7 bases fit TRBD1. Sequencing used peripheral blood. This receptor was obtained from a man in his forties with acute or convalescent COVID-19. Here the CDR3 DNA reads TGTGCCAGCAGTGAAACAGGGGTGGGCTACACCTTC. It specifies CASSETGVGYTF.